The 10 T cell receptor beta chains reported below all come from one sample, sequenced in a study of blood T cell repertoires in COVID-19. Measured with immunoSEQ multiplex PCR; TCRdb has only the in-frame clones, and not every one. The table shows about 250,000 clones, with about 91% occurring only once. Sequencing input: peripheral blood. These receptors came from a woman in her 30s with COVID-19, enrolled during active disease.

The gene calls are TRBV28 and TRBJ1-4, with D maybe TRBD1 (5 bases). V was cut by 11 bases and J by 4 bases, with 32 bases left in between. CDR3 length: 19 amino acids. Germline V gene sequence: CDR1 MDHEN, CDR2 SYDVKM. The CDR3 protein is CAGASSSSYVRGNNEKLFF. The CDR3, as DNA: TGTGCCGGTGCCAGCAGTTCGTCCTATGTAAGGGGCAATAATGAAAAACTGTTTTTT. Combining the CDR3 with reference TRBV28 and TRBJ1-4 gives the whole variable domain DVKVTQSSRYLVKRTGEKVFLECVQDMDHENMFWYRQDPGLGLRLIYFSYDVKMKEKGDIPEGYSVSREKKERFSLILESASTNQTSMYLCAGASSSSYVRGNNEKLFFGSGTQLSVL.

This chain connects TRBV4-1 to TRBJ1-5; tentative D call: TRBD1 (5 bases). The V gene lost 1 base and the J gene lost 7 bases, with 14 bases spanning the gap. This CDR3 contains 15 residues. Germline V gives CDR1 MGHRA, CDR2 YSYEKL. The CDR3 DNA reads TGCGCCAGCAGCCAAGGGTCCGGGGGGGGACAGCCCCAGCATTTT. Protein product: CASSQGSGGGQPQHF.

J is TRBJ1-1 and V is TRBV6-5; D may be TRBD1 (6 bases). Trimming took off 6 bases at V and 5 bases at J, with 13 bases between the two ends. Germline V gene lookup returns CDR1 MNHEY and CDR2 SVGAGI. CDR3 size: 13 residues. The CDR3 DNA follows: TGTGCCAGCAGACAGGGTTTTGGGACTGAAGCTTTCTTT. Translating gives CASRQGFGTEAFF.

The rearrangement joins TRBV4-1 to TRBJ2-7, with 7 bases aligning to TRBD1. The CDR3 length is 14 residues. CDR1 is MGHRA and CDR2 is YSYEKL in the germline V gene. J lost 3 bases, V lost 4 bases, and 6 bases had no gene match. CDR3: CASSLRTGNYEQYV. As DNA, the CDR3 is TGCGCCAGCAGCCTCCGGACAGGTAACTACGAGCAGTACGTC.

The sample holds one count of this clone. The junction departs from germline at one end; a sequencing error may be responsible. CDR3 protein: CAWKQSYYGYTF. CDR3 nucleotides: TGTGCCTGGAAGCAGAGCTACTACGGCTACACCTTC. The chain recombines TRBV30 with TRBJ1-2; D unclear. The CDR3 extends over 12 amino acids. Per germline, CDR1 GTSNPN and CDR2 SVGIG (reference sequence).

This rearrangement joins TRBV9 to TRBJ2-7; TRBD2 might be the D (6 bases). Trimming removed 4 bases at V and 7 bases at J, with 15 bases between. The CDR3 extends over 13 amino acids. Per the germline V gene, CDR1 is SGDLS and CDR2 is YYNGEE. In DNA, the CDR3 is TGTGCCAGCAGCCCGGGAGACAGAGGAGAGCAGTACGTC. This sequence encodes CASSPGDRGEQYV.

The rearrangement joins TRBV19 to TRBJ2-1, with 9 bases fitting TRBD2. Trimming removed 7 bases from V and 10 bases from J; junction bases left unmatched: 17. The CDR3 sequence is 16 residues long. Germline assignment: CDR1 LNHDA and CDR2 SQIVND (reference sequence). CDR3 sequence: CASKEGAGGPGGEQFF. For the CDR3, the DNA is TGTGCCAGTAAAGAGGGAGCGGGGGGCCCCGGGGGGGAGCAGTTCTTC.

CDR3 nucleotides: TGTGCCAGCAGTGACCCCCGAGGGCTCCGACAGCCCCAGCATTTT. This sequence encodes CASSDPRGLRQPQHF. The chain is built from TRBV6-4 and TRBJ1-5; D is ambiguous. Trimming removed 2 bases at V and 7 bases at J, with 15 bases between. CDR3 length: 15 amino acids. Germline CDR1 and CDR2: MRHNA and SNTAGT.

This rearrangement joins TRBV28 to TRBJ2-7, with 7 bases that match TRBD1. The germline CDR1 and CDR2 sequences are MDHEN and SYDVKM. V trimming: 3 bases; J trimming: 4 bases; junction bases outside the gene matches: 6. The CDR3 is made up of 14 amino acids. CDR3: CASSFPGQQYEQYV. The CDR3 bases are TGTGCCAGCAGTTTCCCGGGACAGCAATACGAGCAGTACGTC.

The V call is TRBV11-2, the J call TRBJ2-7; 9 positions agree with TRBD2. This CDR3 comprises 14 residues. Germline assignment: CDR1 SGHAT and CDR2 FQNNGV. V was clipped by 1 base and J by 3 bases; unmatched bases: 1. The DNA of the CDR3 is TGTGCCAGCAGCTTAGGGCGGGGGGGCTACGAGCAGTACTTC. This gives the protein CASSLGRGGYEQYF.